The source of this T cell receptor beta chain is a study of T cell changes during pregnancy in multiple sclerosis. The method was immunoSEQ multiplex PCR; TCRdb's version includes in-frame clones alone and lacks a portion of them. The data show tens of thousands of clones, with roughly 94% seen just once and more than 1.1% held by the top ten. Trimming left V 3 bases short and J 2 bases short, with 14 bases between. CDR3 length: 15 amino acids. Germline V lookup: CDR1 SGHNT, CDR2 YYREEE (reference sequence). Sequences were derived from peripheral blood, sampled in the second trimester of pregnancy. The clonotype originates from a female donor in good health, enrolled as a control in a pregnancy study. The chain links TRBV5-4 to TRBJ1-1, with D possibly TRBD1 on 6 matching bases. The CDR3 DNA sequence: TGTGCCAGCAGCTACCCCGGGACACTAAACACTGAAGCTTTCTTT. Its translation is CASSYPGTLNTEAFF.